This T cell receptor beta chain was sequenced for a study of T cell repertoires in aging, cancer and after chemotherapy. General study findings and limits: In healthy donors, age-related TCR diversity loss mainly reflected lost richness. Untreated cancer patients had significantly lower blood TCR diversity than age-matched healthy donors.

Multiplex touch-down PCR with TRB-A/B primers amplified rearranged V-D-J TRB sequences. TCRdb reanalysed the multiplex PCR reads using MiXCR and keeps one entry per CDR3 protein. This table holds thousands of distinct CDR3 sequences, around 22% found once. As regards this clonotype: The antigen is not known.

Germline CDR1 reads SGHTA; CDR2 reads FQGNSA. The CDR3 has 16 residues. V shed 4 bases, J shed 2 bases, and the junction held 6 bases outside the gene matches. The template was genomic DNA from peripheral blood, not RNA. The specimen sequenced was blood. J is TRBJ2-5 and V is TRBV7-2, with 11 bases that match TRBD2. The receptor was isolated from a human donor in good health. The CDR3 sequence is CASSSRLAGPQETQYF. The DNA for the CDR3 is TGTGCCAGCAGCTCCCGACTAGCGGGGCCACAAGAGACCCAGTACTTC.